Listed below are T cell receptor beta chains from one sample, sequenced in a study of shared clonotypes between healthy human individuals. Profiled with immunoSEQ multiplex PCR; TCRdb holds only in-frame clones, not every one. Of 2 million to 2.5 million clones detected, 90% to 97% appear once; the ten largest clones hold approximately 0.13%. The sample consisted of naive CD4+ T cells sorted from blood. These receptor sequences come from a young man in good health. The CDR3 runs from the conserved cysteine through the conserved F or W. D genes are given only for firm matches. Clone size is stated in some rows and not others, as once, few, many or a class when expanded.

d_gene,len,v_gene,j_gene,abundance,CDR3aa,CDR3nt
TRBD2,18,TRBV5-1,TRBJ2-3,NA,CASSLVGLAGADRNTQYF,TGCGCCAGCAGCTTGGTAGGACTAGCGGGAGCCGACCGGAATACGCAGTATTTT
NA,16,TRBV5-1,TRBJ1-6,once,CASSLNGGATNSPLHF,TGCGCCAGCAGCTTGAATGGGGGGGCGACTAATTCACCCCTCCACTTT
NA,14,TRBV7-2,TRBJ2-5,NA,CASSSFGRGETQYF,TGTGCCAGCAGCTCCTTTGGCAGGGGTGAGACCCAGTACTTC
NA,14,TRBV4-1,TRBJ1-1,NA,CASSQDLRYTEAFF,TGCGCCAGCAGCCAAGATCTCCGGTACACTGAAGCTTTCTTT
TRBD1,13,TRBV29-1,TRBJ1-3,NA,CSVTGENGNTIYF,TGCAGCGTAACAGGGGAAAATGGAAACACCATATATTTT
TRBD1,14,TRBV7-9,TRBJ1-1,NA,CASSSQGAGTEAFF,TGTGCCAGCAGCTCGCAGGGGGCTGGCACTGAAGCTTTCTTT
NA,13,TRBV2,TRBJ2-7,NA,CASSEVGFYEQYF,TGTGCCAGCAGTGAAGTAGGTTTCTACGAGCAGTACTTC
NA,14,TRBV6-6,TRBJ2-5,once,CASSPGGSRETQYF,TGTGCCAGCAGCCCCGGGGGATCTCGGGAGACCCAGTACTTC
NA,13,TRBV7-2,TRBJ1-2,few,CASSWTAVYGYTF,TGTGCCAGCAGCTGGACAGCAGTTTATGGCTACACCTTC
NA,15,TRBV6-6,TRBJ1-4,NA,CASSYSWGRGEKLFF,TGTGCCAGCAGTTACTCTTGGGGGCGAGGGGAAAAACTGTTTTTT
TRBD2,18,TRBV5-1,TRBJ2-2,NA,CASSLGSSGRANTGELFF,TGCGCCAGCAGCTTGGGTTCTAGCGGGAGGGCGAACACCGGGGAGCTGTTTTTT
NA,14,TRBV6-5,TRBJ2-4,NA,CASSSSVGRNIQYF,TGTGCCAGCAGTTCCTCTGTGGGGCGAAACATTCAGTACTTC
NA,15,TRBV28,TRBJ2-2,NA,CASSSSSAGAGELFF,TGTGCCAGCAGTTCCTCCTCGGCGGGCGCCGGGGAGCTGTTTTTT
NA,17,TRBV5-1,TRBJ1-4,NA,CASSPGGASATNEKLFF,TGCGCCAGCAGCCCCGGCGGGGCGTCGGCAACTAATGAAAAACTGTTTTTT
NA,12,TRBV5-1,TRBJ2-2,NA,CASSPDSGELFF,TGCGCCAGCAGTCCCGACTCCGGGGAGCTGTTTTTT
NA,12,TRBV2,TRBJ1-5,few,CASSVGGQPQHF,TGTGCCAGCAGTGTAGGGGGTCAGCCCCAGCATTTT
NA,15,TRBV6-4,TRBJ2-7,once,CASRGFSGPSYEQYF,TGTGCCAGCAGGGGTTTTAGCGGCCCGTCCTACGAGCAGTACTTC
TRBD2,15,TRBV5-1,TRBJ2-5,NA,CASAELAGGQETQYF,TGCGCCAGCGCCGAACTAGCGGGGGGTCAAGAGACCCAGTACTTC
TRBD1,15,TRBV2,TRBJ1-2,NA,CASSSRQGAQNGYTF,TGTGCCAGCAGTTCTAGACAGGGGGCGCAGAATGGCTACACCTTC
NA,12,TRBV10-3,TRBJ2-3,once,CASGTSTDTQYF,TGTGCCTCGGGGACTAGCACAGATACGCAGTATTTT
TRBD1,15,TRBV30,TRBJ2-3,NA,CAWTVPQGVPDTQYF,TGTGCCTGGACCGTGCCACAGGGGGTCCCAGATACGCAGTATTTT
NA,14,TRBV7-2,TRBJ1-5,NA,CASSKDRINQPQHF,TGTGCCAGCAGCAAAGACAGGATCAATCAGCCCCAGCATTTT
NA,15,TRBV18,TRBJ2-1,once,CASSPDPAGANEQFF,TGTGCCAGCTCACCAGACCCAGCGGGCGCCAATGAGCAGTTCTTC
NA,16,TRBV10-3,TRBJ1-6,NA,CAISAAQTETNSPLHF,TGTGCCATCAGTGCCGCCCAGACAGAGACCAATTCACCCCTCCACTTT
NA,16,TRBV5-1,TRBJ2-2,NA,CASSLEGGSFTGELFF,TGCGCCAGCAGCTTGGAGGGCGGGTCCTTCACCGGGGAGCTGTTTTTT
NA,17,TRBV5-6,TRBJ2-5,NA,CASSPRQTRLLQETQYF,TGTGCCAGCAGCCCTCGACAGACGCGGCTTCTCCAAGAGACCCAGTACTTC
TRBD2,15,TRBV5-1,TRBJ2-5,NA,CASSSDGGAGKTQYF,TGCGCCAGCAGCTCCGACGGGGGGGCTGGGAAGACCCAGTACTTC
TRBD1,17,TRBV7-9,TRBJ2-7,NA,CASSSRRGGQGPYEQYF,TGTGCCAGCAGCTCGAGACGTGGGGGACAGGGGCCCTACGAGCAGTACTTC
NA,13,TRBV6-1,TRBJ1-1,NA,CASSGAGHTEAFF,TGTGCCAGCAGTGGGGCAGGCCACACTGAAGCTTTCTTT
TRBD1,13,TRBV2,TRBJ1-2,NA,CASSPGGQSGYTF,TGTGCCAGCAGCCCAGGGGGACAGTCTGGCTACACCTTC
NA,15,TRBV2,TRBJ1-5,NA,CASRVGVFGNQPQHF,TGTGCCAGCCGGGTCGGTGTATTCGGCAATCAGCCCCAGCATTTT
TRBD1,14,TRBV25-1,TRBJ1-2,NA,CASRGLDRGKGYTF,TGTGCCAGCAGGGGCCTAGACAGGGGCAAGGGCTACACCTTC
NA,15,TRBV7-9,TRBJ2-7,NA,CASSLGGHSVYEQYF,TGTGCCAGCAGCTTAGGGGGACACAGCGTCTACGAGCAGTACTTC
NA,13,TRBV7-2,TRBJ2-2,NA,CASSLEGAGELFF,TGTGCCAGCAGCTTAGAAGGGGCCGGGGAGCTGTTTTTT
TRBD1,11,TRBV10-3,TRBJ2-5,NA,CAIRSSGGQYF,TGTGCCATCAGAAGTTCAGGGGGCCAGTACTTC
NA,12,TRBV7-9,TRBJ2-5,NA,CASSLREETQYF,TGTGCCAGCAGCTTAAGAGAAGAGACCCAGTACTTC
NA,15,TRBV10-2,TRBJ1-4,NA,CASSESTAGNEKLFF,TGCGCCAGCAGTGAGTCGACAGCCGGTAATGAAAAACTGTTTTTT
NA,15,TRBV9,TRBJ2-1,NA,CASSVGQAAYNEQFF,TGTGCCAGCAGCGTGGGGCAGGCTGCCTACAATGAGCAGTTCTTC
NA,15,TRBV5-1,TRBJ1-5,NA,CASSFGESSNQPQHF,TGCGCCAGCAGCTTCGGGGAATCTAGCAATCAGCCCCAGCATTTT
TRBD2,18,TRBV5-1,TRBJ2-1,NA,CASSSGLAGTLMVNEQFF,TGCGCCAGCAGCTCGGGACTAGCGGGGACCCTCATGGTCAATGAGCAGTTCTTC
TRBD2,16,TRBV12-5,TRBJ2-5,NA,CASVASGAERGETQYF,TGTGCTAGTGTGGCTAGCGGGGCTGAGAGAGGGGAGACCCAGTACTTC
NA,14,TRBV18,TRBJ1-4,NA,CASSPQGYNEKLFF,TGTGCCAGCTCACCACAGGGGTACAATGAAAAACTGTTTTTT
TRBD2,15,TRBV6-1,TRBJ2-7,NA,CASSEGGVSSYEQYF,TGTGCCAGCAGTGAGGGAGGGGTTAGCTCCTACGAGCAGTACTTC
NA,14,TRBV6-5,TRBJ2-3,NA,CASSYSIGGRTQYF,TGTGCCAGCAGTTACTCGATCGGGGGTAGGACGCAGTATTTT
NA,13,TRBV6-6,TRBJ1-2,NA,CASSYAREGGYTF,TGTGCCAGCAGTTACGCCAGGGAGGGTGGCTACACCTTC
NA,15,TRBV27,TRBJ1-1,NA,CASSPLVWFGTEAFF,TGTGCCAGCAGTCCTCTAGTGTGGTTCGGCACTGAAGCTTTCTTT